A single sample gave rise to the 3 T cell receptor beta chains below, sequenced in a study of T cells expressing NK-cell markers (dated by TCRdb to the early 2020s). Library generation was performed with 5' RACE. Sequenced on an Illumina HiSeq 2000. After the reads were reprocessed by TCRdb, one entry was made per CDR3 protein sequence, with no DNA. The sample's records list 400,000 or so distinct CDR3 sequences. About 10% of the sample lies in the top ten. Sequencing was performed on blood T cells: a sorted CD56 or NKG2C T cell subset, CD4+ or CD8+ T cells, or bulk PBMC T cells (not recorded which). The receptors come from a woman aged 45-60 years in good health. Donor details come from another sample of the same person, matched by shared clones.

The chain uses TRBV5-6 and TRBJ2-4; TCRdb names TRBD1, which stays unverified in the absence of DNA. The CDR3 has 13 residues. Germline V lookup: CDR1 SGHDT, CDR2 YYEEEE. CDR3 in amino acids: CASSSGQGKPLYF.

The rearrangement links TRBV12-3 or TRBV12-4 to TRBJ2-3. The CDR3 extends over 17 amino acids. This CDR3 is CASSILRIAGAPDTQYF.

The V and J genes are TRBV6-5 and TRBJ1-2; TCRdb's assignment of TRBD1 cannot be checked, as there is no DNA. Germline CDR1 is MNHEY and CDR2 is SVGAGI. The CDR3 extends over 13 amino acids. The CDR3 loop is CASRQTGPYGYTF.